This T cell receptor (beta chain) was captured by sequencing in a study of cytomegalovirus exposure and HLA in healthy donors. The study ran its PCR with 60 Vbeta and 13 Jbeta primers. Generated by immunoSEQ multiplex PCR, the TCRdb table keeps only in-frame clones and is missing some. The table has fewer than 200,000 clones, roughly 76% seen once. Trimming took 4 bases from V and 3 from J, leaving 13 bases between them. The CDR3 runs 14 residues. The germline CDR1 and CDR2 sequences are LGHNT and FRNRAP. Study outcomes and limitations: A later examination showed that TCR association rates differed by HLA locus, with DRB1 most and HLA-C fewest. Among TCR beta chains of equal frequency, HLA-associated ones were more clonally expanded in a later analysis. One cluster of highly shared sequence variants probably arose as a sequencing artifact. With later analysis, a missense DCLRE1C variant became linked to TCR beta V- and J-gene trimming.

Turning to this clone: Antigen unknown.

The chain recombines TRBV12-5 with TRBJ2-7; a weak D match, TRBD1 (6 bases). This receptor was identified in a male donor in good health and CMV-seronegative. The sample was PBMCs. The CDR3 coding sequence is TGTGCTAGTGGTTCCTCAGACAGGTACTACGAGCAGTACTTC. Its translation is CASGSSDRYYEQYF.